Detailed here is one TCR beta chain. The data are from a study of technical replicates of blood from a handful of donors. V was trimmed by 3 bases and J by 9 bases, leaving 12 bases between them. The germline CDR1 and CDR2 sequences are MNHEY and SMNVEV (reference sequence). The CDR3 covers 13 residues. TCRdb's copy holds only in-frame clones and misses some; the assay was immunoSEQ multiplex PCR. The table lists some 83,000 clones, 85% to 95% of them singletons, with 0.41% in the top ten. The chain has TRBV27 and TRBJ2-1; D is perhaps TRBD2 (5 bases). Sequencing input: T cells isolated from PBMCs. This TCR came from a human donor in good health. The CDR3 spells CASSFTRSGEQFF. As DNA, the CDR3 is TGTGCCAGCAGTTTCACCCGGAGCGGTGAGCAGTTCTTC.